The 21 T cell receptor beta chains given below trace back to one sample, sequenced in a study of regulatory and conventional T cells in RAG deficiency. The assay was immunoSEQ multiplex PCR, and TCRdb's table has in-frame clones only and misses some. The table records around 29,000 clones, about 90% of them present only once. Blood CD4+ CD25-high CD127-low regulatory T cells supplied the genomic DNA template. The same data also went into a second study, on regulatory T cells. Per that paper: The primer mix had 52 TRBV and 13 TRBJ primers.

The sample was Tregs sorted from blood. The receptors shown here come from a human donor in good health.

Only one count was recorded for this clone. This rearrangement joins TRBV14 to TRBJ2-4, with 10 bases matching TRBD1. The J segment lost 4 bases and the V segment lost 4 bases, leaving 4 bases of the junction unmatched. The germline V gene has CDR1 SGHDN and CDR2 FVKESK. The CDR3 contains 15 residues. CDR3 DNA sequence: TGTGCCAGCAGCCCCTGGGGACAGGGGAAAAACATTCAGTACTTC. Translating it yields CASSPWGQGKNIQYF.

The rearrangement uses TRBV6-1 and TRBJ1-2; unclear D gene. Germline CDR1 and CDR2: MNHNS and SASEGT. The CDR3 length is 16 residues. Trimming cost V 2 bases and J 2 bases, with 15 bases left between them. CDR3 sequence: CASSEFFGSRNYGYTF. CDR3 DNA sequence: TGTGCCAGCAGTGAATTTTTTGGGAGCCGAAACTATGGCTACACCTTC.

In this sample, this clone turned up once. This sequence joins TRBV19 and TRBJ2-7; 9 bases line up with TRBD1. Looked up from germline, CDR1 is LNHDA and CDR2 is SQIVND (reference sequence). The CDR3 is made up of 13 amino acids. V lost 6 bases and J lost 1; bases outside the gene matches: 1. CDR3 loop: CASRGTGSYEQYF. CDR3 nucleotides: TGTGCCAGTAGAGGGACAGGGTCCTACGAGCAGTACTTC.

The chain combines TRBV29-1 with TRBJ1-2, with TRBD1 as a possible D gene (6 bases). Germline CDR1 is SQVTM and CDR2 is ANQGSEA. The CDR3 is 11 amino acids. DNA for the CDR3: TGCAGTATACAGGGTATTTTTGGCTACACCTTC. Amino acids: CSIQGIFGYTF.

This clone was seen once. The CDR3 protein is CASSLAFYTTGGGYEKLFF. The DNA for the CDR3 is TGTGCCAGCAGCTTGGCCTTCTACACCACGGGAGGAGGTTATGAAAAACTGTTTTTT. The rearrangement links TRBV5-6 to TRBJ1-4; no reliable D call. Between the trimmed V and J ends, which lost 0 bases and 6 bases, there was a span of 24 bases. CDR1 is SGHDT and CDR2 is YYEEEE in the germline V gene. The CDR3 has 19 residues.

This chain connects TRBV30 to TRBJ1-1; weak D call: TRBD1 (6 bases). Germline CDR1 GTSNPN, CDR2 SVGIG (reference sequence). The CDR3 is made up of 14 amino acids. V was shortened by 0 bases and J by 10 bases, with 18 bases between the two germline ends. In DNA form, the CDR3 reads TGTGCCTGGAGTGTAATTTTCCGGACAGTGGGAGCTTTCTTT. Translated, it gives CAWSVIFRTVGAFF. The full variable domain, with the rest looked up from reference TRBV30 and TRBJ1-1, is SQTIHQWPATLVQPVGSPLSLECTVEGTSNPNLYWYRQAAGRGLQLLFYSVGIGQISSEVPQNLSASRPQDRQFILSSKKLLLSDSGFYLCAWSVIFRTVGAFFGQGTRLTVV.

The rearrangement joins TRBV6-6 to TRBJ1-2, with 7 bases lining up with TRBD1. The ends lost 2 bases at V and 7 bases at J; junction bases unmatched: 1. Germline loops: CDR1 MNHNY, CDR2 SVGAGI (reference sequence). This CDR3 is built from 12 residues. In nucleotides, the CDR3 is TGTGCCAGCAGTTACAGGGGGCTTGGCTACACCTTC. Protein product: CASSYRGLGYTF.

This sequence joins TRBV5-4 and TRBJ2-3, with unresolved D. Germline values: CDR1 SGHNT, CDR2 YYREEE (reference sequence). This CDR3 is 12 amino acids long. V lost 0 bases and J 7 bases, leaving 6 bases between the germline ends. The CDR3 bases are TGTGCCAGCAGCTTGGATCCTTATACGCAGTATTTT. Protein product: CASSLDPYTQYF.

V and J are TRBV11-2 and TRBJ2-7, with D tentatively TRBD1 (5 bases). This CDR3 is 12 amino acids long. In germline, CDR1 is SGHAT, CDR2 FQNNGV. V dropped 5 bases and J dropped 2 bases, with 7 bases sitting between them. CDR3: CASSQDTYEQYF. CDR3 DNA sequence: TGTGCCAGCAGCCAGGACACCTACGAGCAGTACTTC. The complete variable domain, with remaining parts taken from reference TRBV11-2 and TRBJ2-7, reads EAGVAQSPRYKIIEKRQSVAFWCNPISGHATLYWYQQILGQGPKLLIQFQNNGVVDDSQLPKDRFSAERLKGVDSTLKIQPAKLEDSAVYLCASSQDTYEQYFGPGTRLTVT.

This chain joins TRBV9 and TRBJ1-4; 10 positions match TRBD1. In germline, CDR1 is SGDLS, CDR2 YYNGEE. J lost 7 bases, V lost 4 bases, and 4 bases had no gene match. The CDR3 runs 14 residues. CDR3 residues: CASSRTGGTEKLFF. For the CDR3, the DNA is TGTGCCAGCAGCCGGACAGGGGGTACTGAAAAACTGTTTTTT.

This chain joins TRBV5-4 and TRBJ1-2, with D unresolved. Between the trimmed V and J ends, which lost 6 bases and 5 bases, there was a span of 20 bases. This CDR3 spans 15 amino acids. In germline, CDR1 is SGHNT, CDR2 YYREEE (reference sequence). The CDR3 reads CASTGRQSPPYGYTF. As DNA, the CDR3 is TGTGCCAGCACTGGACGGCAGAGCCCGCCTTATGGCTACACCTTC.

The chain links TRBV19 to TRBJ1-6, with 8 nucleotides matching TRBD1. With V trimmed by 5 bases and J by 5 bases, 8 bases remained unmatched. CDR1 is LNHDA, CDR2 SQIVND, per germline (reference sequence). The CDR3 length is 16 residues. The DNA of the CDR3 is TGTGCCAGTAGTTCGACGACAGGGGCAAATAATTCACCCCTCCACTTT. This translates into CASSSTTGANNSPLHF.

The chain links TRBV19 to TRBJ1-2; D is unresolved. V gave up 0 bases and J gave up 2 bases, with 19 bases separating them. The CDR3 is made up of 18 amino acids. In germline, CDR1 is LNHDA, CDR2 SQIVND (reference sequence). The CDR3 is CASSIDYEGRRANYGYTF. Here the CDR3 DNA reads TGTGCCAGTAGTATAGATTACGAGGGCAGGCGTGCCAACTATGGCTACACCTTC. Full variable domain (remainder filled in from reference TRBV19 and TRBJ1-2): DGGITQSPKYLFRKEGQNVTLSCEQNLNHDAMYWYRQDPGQGLRLIYYSQIVNDFQKGDIAEGYSVSREKKESFPLTVTSAQKNPTAFYLCASSIDYEGRRANYGYTFGSGTRLTVV.

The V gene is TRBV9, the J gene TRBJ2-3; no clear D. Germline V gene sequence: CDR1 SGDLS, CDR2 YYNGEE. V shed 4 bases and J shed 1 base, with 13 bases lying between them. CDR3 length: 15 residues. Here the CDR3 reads CASSPRVSGTDTQYF. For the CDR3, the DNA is TGTGCCAGCAGCCCCCGGGTGTCCGGCACAGATACGCAGTATTTT.

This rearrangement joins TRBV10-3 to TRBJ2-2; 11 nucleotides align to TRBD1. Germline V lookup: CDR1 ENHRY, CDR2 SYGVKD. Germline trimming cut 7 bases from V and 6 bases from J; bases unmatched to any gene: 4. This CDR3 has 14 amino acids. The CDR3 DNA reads TGTGCCATCACTGGGGACAGGGGGTCCGGGGAGCTGTTTTTT. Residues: CAITGDRGSGELFF.

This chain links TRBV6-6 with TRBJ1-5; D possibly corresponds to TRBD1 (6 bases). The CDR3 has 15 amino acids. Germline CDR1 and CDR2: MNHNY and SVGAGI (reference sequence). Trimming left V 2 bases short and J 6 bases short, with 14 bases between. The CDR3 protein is CASSYSQQGGQPQHF. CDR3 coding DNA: TGTGCCAGCAGTTACAGCCAACAGGGCGGTCAGCCCCAGCATTTT.

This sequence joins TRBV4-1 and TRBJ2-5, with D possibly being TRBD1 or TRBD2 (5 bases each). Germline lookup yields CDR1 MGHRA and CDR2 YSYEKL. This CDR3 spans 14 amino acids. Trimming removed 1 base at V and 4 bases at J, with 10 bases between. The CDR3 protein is CASSQAGTGETQYF. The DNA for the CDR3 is TGCGCCAGCAGCCAAGCCGGGACGGGAGAGACCCAGTACTTC.

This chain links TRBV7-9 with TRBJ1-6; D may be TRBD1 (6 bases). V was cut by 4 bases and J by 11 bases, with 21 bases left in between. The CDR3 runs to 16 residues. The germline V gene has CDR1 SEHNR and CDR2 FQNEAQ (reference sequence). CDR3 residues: CASSSNAGTTVAPLHF. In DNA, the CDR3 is TGTGCCAGCAGCTCAAATGCCGGGACAACTGTGGCACCCCTCCACTTT.

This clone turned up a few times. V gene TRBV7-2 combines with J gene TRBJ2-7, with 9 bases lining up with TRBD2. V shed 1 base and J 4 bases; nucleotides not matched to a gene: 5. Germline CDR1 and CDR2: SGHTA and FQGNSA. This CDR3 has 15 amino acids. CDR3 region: CASSLESGGSYEQYF. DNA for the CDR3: TGTGCCAGCAGCTTAGAGAGCGGGGGGTCGTACGAGCAGTACTTC.

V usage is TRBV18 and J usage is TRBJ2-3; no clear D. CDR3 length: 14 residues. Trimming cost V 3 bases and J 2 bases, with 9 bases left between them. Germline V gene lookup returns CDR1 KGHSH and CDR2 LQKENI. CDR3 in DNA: TGTGCCAGCTCACCTAATCTGGACACAGATACGCAGTATTTT. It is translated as CASSPNLDTDTQYF.

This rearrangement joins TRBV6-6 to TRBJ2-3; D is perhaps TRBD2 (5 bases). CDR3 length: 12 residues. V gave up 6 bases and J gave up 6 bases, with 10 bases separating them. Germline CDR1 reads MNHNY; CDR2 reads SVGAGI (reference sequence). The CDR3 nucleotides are TGTGCCAGCAGCCGCCGGGGTGATACGCAGTATTTT. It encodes CASSRRGDTQYF.